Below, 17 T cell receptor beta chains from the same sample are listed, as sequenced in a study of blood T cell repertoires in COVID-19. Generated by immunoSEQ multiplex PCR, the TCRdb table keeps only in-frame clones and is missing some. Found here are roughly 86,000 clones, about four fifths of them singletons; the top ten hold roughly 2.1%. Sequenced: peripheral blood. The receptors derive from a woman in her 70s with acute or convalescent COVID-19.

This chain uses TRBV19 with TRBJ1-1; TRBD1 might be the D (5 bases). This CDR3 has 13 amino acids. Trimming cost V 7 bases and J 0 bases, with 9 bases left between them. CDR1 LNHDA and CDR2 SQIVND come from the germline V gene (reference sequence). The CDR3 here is CASMTDMNTEAFF. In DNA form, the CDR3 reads TGTGCCAGTATGACAGACATGAACACTGAAGCTTTCTTT.

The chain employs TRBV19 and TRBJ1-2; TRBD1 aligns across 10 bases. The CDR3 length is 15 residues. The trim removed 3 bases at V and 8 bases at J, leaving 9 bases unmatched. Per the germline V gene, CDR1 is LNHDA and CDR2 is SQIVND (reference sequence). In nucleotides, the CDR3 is TGTGCCAGTAGTATGTGGGACAGGGGAGAGAAGGGCTACACCTTC. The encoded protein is CASSMWDRGEKGYTF.

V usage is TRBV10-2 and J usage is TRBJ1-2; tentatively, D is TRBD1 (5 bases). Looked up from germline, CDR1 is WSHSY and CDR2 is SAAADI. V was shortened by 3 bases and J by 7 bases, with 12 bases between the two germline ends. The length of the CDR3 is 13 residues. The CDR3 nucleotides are TGCGCCAGCAGTGACGCCGGGACTTTTGGCTACACCTTC. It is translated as CASSDAGTFGYTF.

The CDR3 DNA is TGTGCCAGCAGTGAACAGCGGGGGGGGTTCTACGAGCAGTACTTC. This gives the protein CASSEQRGGFYEQYF. The chain recombines TRBV2 with TRBJ2-7; 10 nucleotides align to TRBD2. Germline loops: CDR1 SNHLY, CDR2 FYNNEI. CDR3 length: 15 residues. Trimming at V came to 2 bases and at J to 3 bases, leaving 4 bases not matched to a gene.

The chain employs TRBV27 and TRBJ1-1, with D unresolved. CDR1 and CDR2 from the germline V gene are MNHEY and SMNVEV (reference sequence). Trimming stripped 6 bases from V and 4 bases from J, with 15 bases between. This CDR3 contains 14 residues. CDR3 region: CASSSGEGVTEAFF. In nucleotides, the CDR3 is TGTGCCAGCAGCTCGGGCGAGGGAGTCACTGAAGCTTTCTTT.

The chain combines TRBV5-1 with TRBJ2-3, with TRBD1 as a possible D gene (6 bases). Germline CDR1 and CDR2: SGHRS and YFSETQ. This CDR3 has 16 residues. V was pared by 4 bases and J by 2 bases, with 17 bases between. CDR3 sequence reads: CASSTLPGATTDTQYF. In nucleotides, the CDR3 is TGCGCCAGCAGCACCCTACCAGGGGCCACCACAGATACGCAGTATTTT.

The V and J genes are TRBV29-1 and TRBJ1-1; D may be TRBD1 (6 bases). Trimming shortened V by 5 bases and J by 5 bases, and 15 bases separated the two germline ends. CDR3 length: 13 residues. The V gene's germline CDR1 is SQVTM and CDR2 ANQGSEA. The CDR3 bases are TGCAGCGTTTTTGATCCAGGGGAAACTGAAGCTTTCTTT. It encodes CSVFDPGETEAFF.

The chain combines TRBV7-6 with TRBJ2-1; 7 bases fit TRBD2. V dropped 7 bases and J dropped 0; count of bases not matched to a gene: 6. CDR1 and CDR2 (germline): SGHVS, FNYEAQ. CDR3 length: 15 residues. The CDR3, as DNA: TGTGCCAGCAACCCAAGCGGGGACTCCTACAATGAGCAGTTCTTC. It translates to CASNPSGDSYNEQFF.

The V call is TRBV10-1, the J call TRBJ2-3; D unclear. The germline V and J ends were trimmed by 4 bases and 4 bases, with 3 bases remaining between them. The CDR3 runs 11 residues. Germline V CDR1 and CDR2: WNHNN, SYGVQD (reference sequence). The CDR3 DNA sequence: TGCGCCAGCAGTGCTGCAGATACGCAGTATTTT. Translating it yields CASSAADTQYF.

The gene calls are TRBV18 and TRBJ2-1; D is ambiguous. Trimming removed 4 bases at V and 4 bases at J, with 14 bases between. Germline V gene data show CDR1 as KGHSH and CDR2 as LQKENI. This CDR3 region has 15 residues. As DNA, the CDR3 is TGTGCCAGCTCACGCCAGAACAGCCTATACAATGAGCAGTTCTTC. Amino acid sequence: CASSRQNSLYNEQFF. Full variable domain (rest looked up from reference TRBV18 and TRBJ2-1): NAGVMQNPRHLVRRRGQEARLRCSPMKGHSHVYWYRQLPEEGLKFMVYLQKENIIDESGMPKERFSAEFPKEGPSILRIQQVVRGDSAAYFCASSRQNSLYNEQFFGPGTRLTVL.

In DNA form, the CDR3 reads TGTGCCAGTAGTATTGGTCGGGGAGAAATTGGCTACACCTTC. Protein product: CASSIGRGEIGYTF. The genes are TRBV19 and TRBJ1-2, with no clear D. The CDR3 consists of 14 residues. From germline, CDR1 is LNHDA and CDR2 SQIVND (reference sequence). Trimming took 3 bases from V and 7 from J, leaving 15 bases between them.

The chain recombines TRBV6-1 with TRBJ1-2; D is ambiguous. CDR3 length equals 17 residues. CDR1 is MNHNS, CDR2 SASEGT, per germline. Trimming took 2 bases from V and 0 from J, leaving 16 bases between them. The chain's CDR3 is CASSENGTPLANYGYTF. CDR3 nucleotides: TGTGCCAGCAGTGAAAACGGTACGCCCTTAGCTAACTATGGCTACACCTTC.

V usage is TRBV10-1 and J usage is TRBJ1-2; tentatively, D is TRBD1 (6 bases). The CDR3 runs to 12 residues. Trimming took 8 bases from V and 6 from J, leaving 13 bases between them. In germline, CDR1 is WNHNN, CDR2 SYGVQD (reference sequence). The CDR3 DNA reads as TGCGCCAGCGACGGACAGTTGGATGGCTACACCTTC. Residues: CASDGQLDGYTF.

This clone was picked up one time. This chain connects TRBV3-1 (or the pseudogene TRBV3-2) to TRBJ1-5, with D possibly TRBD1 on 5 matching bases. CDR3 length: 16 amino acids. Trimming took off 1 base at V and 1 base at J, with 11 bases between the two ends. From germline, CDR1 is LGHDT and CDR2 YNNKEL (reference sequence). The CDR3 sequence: CASSQAGGGSNQPQHF. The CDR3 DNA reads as TGTGCCAGCAGCCAAGCTGGGGGAGGCAGCAATCAGCCCCAGCATTTT.

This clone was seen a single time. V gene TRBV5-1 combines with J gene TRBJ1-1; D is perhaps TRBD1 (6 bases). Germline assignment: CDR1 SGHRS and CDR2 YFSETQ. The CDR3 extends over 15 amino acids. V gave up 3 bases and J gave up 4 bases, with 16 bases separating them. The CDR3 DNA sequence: TGCGCCAGCAGCTCACTCCCGACAGGCATCACTGAAGCTTTCTTT. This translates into CASSSLPTGITEAFF.

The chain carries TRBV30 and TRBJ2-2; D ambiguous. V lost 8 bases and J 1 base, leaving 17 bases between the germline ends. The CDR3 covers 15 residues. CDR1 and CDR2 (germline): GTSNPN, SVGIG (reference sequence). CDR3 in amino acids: CAGTLGPGNTGELFF. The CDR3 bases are TGTGCCGGTACCTTGGGCCCAGGGAACACCGGGGAGCTGTTTTTT.

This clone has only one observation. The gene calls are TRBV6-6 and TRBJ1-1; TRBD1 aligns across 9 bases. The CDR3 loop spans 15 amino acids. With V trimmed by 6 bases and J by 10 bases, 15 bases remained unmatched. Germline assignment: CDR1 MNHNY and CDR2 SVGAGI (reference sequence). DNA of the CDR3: TGTGCCAGCAGCCCTCCAAGGACAGGGGATAGTGTAGCTTTCTTT. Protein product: CASSPPRTGDSVAFF.